The following is a T cell receptor (beta chain) sequence with its context. The target antigen is unknown. Every single donor had a roughly 2.5 ml blood sample drawn. The entry originates in a study of monozygotic twins with inflammatory bowel disease. Study results and limitations: Reduced clonotype sharing with other individuals was observed in IBD patients relative to healthy twins, especially with disease activity.

TCRalpha and TCRbeta cDNA went through two nested PCRs of approximately 17 and 9 cycles. TCRdb re-called the 5' RACE reads; every CDR3 protein appears as one record, without DNA. Found here are some 150,000 distinct CDR3 sequences; the top ten clones hold roughly 2.4%. The germline V gene encodes CDR1 SGHVS and CDR2 FQNEAQ. The CDR3 has 16 amino acids. This sequence joins TRBV7-8 and TRBJ2-3; TCRdb reports TRBD1, a call that lacks DNA to check it against. This TCR came from a human donor with ulcerative colitis or Crohn's disease, or a healthy co-twin of an affected twin (not recorded which). Sample: blood. The CDR3 reads CASSPPLTGNTDTQYF.